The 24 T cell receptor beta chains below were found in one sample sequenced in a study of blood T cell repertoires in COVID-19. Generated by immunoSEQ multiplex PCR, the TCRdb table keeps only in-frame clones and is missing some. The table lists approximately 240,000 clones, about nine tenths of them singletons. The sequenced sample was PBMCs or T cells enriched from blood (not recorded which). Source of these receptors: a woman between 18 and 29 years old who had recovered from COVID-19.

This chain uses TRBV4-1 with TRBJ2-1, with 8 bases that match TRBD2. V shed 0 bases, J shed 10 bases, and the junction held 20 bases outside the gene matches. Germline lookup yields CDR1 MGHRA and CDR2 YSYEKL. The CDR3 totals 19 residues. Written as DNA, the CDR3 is TGCGCCAGCAGCCAAGAAGGGCTGTATGTGGCGGGGGGAGCGGGGGAGCAGTTCTTC. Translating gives CASSQEGLYVAGGAGEQFF.

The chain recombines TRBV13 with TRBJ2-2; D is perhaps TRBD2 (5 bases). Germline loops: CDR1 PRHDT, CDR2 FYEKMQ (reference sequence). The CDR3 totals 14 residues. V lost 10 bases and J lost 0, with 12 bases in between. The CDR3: CATKEAANTGELFF. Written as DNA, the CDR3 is TGTGCCACTAAGGAGGCAGCGAACACCGGGGAGCTGTTTTTT.

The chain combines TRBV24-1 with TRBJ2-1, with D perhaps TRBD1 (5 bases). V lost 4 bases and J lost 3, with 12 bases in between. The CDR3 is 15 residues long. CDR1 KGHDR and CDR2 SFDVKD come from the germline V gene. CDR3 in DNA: TGTGCCACCAGTGAGAAGAGACAGTTCTACAATGAGCAGTTCTTC. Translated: CATSEKRQFYNEQFF.

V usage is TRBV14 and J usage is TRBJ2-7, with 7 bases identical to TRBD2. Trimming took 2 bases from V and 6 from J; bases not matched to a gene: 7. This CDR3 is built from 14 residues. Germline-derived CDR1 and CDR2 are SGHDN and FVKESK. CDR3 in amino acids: CASSQIAGGGEQYF. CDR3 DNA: TGTGCCAGCAGCCAAATAGCGGGTGGTGGCGAGCAGTACTTC.

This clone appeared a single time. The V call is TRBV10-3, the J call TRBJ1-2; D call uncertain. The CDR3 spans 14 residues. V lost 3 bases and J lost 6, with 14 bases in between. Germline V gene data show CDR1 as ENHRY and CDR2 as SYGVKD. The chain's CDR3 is CAISDPVTGNGYTF. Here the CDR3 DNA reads TGTGCCATCAGTGACCCGGTTACCGGGAATGGCTACACCTTC.

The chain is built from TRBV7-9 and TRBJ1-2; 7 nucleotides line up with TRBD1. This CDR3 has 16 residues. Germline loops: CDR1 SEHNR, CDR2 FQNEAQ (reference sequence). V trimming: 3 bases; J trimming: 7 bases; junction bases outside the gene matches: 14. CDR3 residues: CASSFVVATGVGGYTF. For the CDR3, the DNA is TGTGCCAGCAGCTTTGTTGTCGCTACAGGGGTAGGTGGCTACACCTTC.

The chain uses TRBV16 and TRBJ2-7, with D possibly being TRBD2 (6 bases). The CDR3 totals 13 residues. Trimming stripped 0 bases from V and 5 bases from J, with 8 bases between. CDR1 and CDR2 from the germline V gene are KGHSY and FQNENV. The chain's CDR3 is CASSQSWGDEQYF. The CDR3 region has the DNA TGTGCCAGCAGCCAATCGTGGGGGGACGAGCAGTACTTC. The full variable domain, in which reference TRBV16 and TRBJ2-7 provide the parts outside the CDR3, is GEEVAQTPKHLVRGEGQKAKLYCAPIKGHSYVFWYQQVLKNEFKFLISFQNENVFDETGMPKERFSAKCLPNSPCSLEIQATKLEDSAVYFCASSQSWGDEQYFGPGTRLTVT.

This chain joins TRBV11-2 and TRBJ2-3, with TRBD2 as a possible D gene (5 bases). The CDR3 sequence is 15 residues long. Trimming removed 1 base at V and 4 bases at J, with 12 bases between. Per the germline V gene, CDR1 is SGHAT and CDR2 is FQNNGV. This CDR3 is CASSLGASKADTQYF. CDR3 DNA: TGTGCCAGCAGCTTAGGTGCTAGCAAGGCAGATACGCAGTATTTT.

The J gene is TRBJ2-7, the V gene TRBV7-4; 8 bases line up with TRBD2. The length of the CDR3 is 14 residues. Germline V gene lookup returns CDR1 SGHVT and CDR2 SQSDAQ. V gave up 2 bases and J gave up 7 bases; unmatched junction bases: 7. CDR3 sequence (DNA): TGTGCCAGCAGCTTAAGCCTAGCGGGTCGGGAGCAGTACTTC. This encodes CASSLSLAGREQYF. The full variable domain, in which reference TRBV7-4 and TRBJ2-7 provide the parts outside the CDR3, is GAGVSQSPRYKVAKRGRDVALRCDSISGHVTLYWYRQTLGQGSEVLTYSQSDAQRDKSGRPSGRFSAERPERSVSTLKIQRTEQGDSAVYLCASSLSLAGREQYFGPGTRLTVT.

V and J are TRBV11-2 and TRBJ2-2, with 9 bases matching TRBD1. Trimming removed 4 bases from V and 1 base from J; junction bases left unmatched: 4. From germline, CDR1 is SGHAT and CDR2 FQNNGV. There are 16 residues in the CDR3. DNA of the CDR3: TGTGCCAGCAGCTCATGGACAGGGGAGAACACCGGGGAGCTGTTTTTT. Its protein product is CASSSWTGENTGELFF.

The CDR3 region is CASSLSGRRTYEQYF. CDR3 bases: TGTGCCAGCAGCTTAAGCGGCAGGCGGACCTACGAGCAGTACTTC. The chain carries TRBV7-9 and TRBJ2-7; D might be TRBD2 (5 bases). The V and J ends lost 2 bases and 2 bases respectively, with 13 bases between them. The V gene's germline CDR1 is SEHNR and CDR2 FQNEAQ (reference sequence). The CDR3 is 15 residues long.

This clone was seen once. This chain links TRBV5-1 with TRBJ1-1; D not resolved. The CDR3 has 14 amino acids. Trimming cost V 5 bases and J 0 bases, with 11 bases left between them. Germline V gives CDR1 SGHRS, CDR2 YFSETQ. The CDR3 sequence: CASRSRSVNTEAFF. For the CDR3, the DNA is TGCGCCAGCAGGTCCCGGTCGGTGAACACTGAAGCTTTCTTT.

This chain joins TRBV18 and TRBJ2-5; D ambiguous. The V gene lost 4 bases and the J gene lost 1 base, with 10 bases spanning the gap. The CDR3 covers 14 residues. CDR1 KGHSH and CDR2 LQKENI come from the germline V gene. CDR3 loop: CASSLTVVQETQYF. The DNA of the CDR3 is TGTGCCAGCTCACTAACAGTGGTCCAAGAGACCCAGTACTTC.

The CDR3 loop is CASSLAVHSSYEQYF. CDR3 sequence (DNA): TGTGCCAGCAGTTTAGCGGTCCACTCCTCCTACGAGCAGTACTTC. The rearrangement uses TRBV6-5 and TRBJ2-7, with D perhaps TRBD2 (6 bases). V lost 4 bases, J lost 0 bases, and 13 bases lay in between. The CDR3 spans 15 residues. The germline V gene has CDR1 MNHEY and CDR2 SVGAGI.

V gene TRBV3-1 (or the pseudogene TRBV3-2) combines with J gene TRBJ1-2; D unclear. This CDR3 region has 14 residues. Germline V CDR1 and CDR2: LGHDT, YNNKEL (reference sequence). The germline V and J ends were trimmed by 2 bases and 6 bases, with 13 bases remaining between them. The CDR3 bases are TGTGCCAGCAGCCAATCTGCGCGGGGAGATGGCTACACCTTC. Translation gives CASSQSARGDGYTF.

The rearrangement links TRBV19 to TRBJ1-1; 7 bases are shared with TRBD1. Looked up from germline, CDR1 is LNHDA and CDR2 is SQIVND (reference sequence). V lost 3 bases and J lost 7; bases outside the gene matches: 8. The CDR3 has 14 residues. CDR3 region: CASSIRDRLSEAFF. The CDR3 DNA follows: TGTGCCAGTAGTATTCGGGACAGACTGAGTGAAGCTTTCTTT.

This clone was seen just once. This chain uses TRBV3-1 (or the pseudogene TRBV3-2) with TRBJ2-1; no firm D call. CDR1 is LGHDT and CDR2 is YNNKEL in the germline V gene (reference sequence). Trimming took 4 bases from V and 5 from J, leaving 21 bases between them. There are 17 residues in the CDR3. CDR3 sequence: CASSLRSIGGANNEQFF. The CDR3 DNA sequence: TGTGCCAGCAGCCTCCGCAGTATCGGCGGAGCGAACAATGAGCAGTTCTTC.

The CDR3 DNA is TGTGCCAGCAGTGAAATGCAGGGACAGCAGCCCCAGCATTTT. Translated: CASSEMQGQQPQHF. This chain uses TRBV6-1 with TRBJ1-5; 7 positions match TRBD1. J gave up 7 bases and V 2 bases, and 5 bases lay outside the gene matches. The CDR3 loop spans 14 amino acids. From germline, CDR1 is MNHNS and CDR2 SASEGT.

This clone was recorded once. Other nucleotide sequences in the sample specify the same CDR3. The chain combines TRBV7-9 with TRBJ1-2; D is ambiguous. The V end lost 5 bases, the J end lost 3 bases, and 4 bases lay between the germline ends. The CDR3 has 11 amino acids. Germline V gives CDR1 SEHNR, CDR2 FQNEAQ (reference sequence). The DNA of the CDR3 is TGTGCCAGCAGCCCTGACTATGGCTACACCTTC. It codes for CASSPDYGYTF.

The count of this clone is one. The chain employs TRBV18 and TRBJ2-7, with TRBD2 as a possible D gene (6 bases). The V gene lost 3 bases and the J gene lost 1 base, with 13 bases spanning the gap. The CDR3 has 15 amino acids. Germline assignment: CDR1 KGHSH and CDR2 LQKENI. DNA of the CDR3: TGTGCCAGCTCACCGGGAGGAGGATCTTCCTACGAGCAGTACTTC. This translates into CASSPGGGSSYEQYF.

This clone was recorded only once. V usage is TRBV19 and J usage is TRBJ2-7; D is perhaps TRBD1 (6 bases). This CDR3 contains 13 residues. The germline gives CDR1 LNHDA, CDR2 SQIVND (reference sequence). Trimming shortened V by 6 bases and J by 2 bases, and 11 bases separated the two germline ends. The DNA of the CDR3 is TGTGCCAGTAGCCCGACAGGAACCTACGAGCAGTACTTC. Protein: CASSPTGTYEQYF.

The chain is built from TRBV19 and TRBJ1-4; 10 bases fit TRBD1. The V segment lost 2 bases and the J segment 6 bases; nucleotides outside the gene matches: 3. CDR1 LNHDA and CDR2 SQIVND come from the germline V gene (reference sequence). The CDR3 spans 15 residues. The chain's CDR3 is CASSISGTGDEKLFF. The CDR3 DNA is TGTGCCAGTAGTATATCCGGGACAGGGGATGAAAAACTGTTTTTT. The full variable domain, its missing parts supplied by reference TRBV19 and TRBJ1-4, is DGGITQSPKYLFRKEGQNVTLSCEQNLNHDAMYWYRQDPGQGLRLIYYSQIVNDFQKGDIAEGYSVSREKKESFPLTVTSAQKNPTAFYLCASSISGTGDEKLFFGSGTQLSVL.

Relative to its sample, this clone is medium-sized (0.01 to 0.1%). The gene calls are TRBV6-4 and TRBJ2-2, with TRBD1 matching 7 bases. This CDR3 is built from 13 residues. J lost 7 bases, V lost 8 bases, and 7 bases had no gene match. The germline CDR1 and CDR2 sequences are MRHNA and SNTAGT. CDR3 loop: CASSDRANGELFF. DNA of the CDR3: TGTGCCAGCTCAGACAGGGCTAACGGGGAGCTGTTTTTT.

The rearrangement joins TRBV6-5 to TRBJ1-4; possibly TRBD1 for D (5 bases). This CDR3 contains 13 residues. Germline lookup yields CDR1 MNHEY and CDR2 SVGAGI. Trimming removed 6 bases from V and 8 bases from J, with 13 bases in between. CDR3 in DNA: TGTGCCAGCAGACCGACAGTAGGGGAAAAACTGTTTTTT. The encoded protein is CASRPTVGEKLFF.